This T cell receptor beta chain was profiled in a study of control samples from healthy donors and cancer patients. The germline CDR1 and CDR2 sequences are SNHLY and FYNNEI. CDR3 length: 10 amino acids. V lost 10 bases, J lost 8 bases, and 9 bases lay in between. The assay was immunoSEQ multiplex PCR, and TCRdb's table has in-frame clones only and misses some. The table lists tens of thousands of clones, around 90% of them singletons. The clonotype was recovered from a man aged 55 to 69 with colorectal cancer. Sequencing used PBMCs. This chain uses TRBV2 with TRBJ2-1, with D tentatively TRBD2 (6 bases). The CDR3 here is CATRRDEQFF. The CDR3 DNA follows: TGTGCCACCAGGAGGGATGAGCAGTTCTTC.